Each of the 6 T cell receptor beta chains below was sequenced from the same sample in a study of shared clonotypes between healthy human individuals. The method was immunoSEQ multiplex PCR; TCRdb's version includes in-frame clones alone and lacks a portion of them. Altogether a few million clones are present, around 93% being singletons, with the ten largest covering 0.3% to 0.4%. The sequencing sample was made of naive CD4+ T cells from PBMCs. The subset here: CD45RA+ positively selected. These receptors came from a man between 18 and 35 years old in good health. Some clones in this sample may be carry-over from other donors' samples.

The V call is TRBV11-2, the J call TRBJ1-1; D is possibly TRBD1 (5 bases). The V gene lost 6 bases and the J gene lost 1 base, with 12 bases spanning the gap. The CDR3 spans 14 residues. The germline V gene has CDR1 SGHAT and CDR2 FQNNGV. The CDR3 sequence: CASSPPTANTEAFF. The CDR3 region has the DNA TGTGCCAGCAGTCCGCCGACAGCGAACACTGAAGCTTTCTTT.

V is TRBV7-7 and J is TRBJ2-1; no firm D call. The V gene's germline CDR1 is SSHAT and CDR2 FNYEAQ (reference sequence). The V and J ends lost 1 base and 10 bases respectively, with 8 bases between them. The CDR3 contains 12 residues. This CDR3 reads CASSLDGREQFF. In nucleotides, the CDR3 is TGTGCCAGCAGCTTAGACGGCCGGGAGCAGTTCTTC.

CDR3 nucleotide sequence: TGTGCCAGCAGCTTGGGAGCAACTAATGAAAAACTGTTTTTT. Translated, it gives CASSLGATNEKLFF. The chain is built from TRBV27 and TRBJ1-4; D ambiguous. Germline CDR1 is MNHEY and CDR2 is SMNVEV (reference sequence). The CDR3 sequence is 14 residues long. Trimming removed 6 bases from V and 0 bases from J, with 8 bases in between.

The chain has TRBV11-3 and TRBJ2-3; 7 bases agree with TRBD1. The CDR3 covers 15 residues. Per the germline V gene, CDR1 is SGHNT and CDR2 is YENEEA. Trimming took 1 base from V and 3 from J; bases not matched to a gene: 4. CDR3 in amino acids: CASSLGTGRTDTQYF. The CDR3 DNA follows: TGTGCCAGCAGCTTAGGGACAGGAAGGACAGATACGCAGTATTTT.

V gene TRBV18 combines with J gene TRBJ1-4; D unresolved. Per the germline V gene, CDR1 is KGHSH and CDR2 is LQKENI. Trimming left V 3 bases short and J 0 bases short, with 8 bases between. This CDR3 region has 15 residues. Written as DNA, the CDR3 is TGTGCCAGCTCACCCAGATTCACAACTAATGAAAAACTGTTTTTT. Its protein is CASSPRFTTNEKLFF.

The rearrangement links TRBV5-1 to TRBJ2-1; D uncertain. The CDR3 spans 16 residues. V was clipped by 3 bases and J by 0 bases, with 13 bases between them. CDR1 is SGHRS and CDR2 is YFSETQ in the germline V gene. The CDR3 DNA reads TGCGCCAGCAGCTACTTTAGTTCTAGCTCCTACAATGAGCAGTTCTTC. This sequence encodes CASSYFSSSSYNEQFF.